These 15 T cell receptor beta chains were sequenced from one sample in a study of T cell repertoires in cytomegalovirus infection. TCRdb ran MiXCR on the reads and lists one entry per CDR3 protein. Of 250,000 or so distinct CDR3 sequences listed, over 15% are singletons. The sequenced material came from CD8+ T cells from PBMCs. The receptors derive from a human donor in good health (CMV status not recorded). Some clones in this sample may be carry-over from other donors' samples.

This chain uses TRBV28 with TRBJ2-6; D may be TRBD2 (6 bases). This CDR3 region has 12 residues. Germline V gene lookup returns CDR1 MDHEN and CDR2 SYDVKM. The CDR3 bases are TGTGCGTCCGGGGGAGGGGCCAACGTCCTGACTTTC. Protein product: CASGGGANVLTF.

This clonotype was picked up a small number of times. The chain has TRBV6-1 and TRBJ1-4; D may be TRBD1 (6 bases). The CDR3 contains 14 residues. Germline CDR1 is MNHNS and CDR2 is SASEGT. V lost 2 bases, J lost 7 bases, and 11 bases lay in between. CDR3 sequence reads: CASSETGLSEKLFF. The CDR3 bases are TGTGCCAGCAGTGAAACAGGGTTAAGTGAAAAACTGTTTTTT.

The chain is built from TRBV20-1 and TRBJ1-1; possibly TRBD1 for D (5 bases). The germline V gene has CDR1 DFQATT and CDR2 SNEGSKA (reference sequence). CDR3 size: 15 residues. The V end lost 4 bases, the J end lost 0 bases, and 15 bases lay between the germline ends. CDR3 nucleotide sequence: TGCAGTGCTACCTGGGGATGGGACTTGAACACTGAAGCTTTCTTT. It encodes CSATWGWDLNTEAFF.

The table lists this clonotype with many counts. V and J are TRBV7-8 and TRBJ2-1; 9 bases align to TRBD2. V was pared by 2 bases and J by 9 bases, with 20 bases of the junction left unmatched. Germline V CDR1 and CDR2: SGHVS, FQNEAQ. The CDR3 extends over 19 amino acids. Here the CDR3 reads CASSLFAGGLGTALIEQFF. In DNA form, the CDR3 reads TGTGCCAGCAGCTTATTTGCGGGGGGGTTGGGAACTGCGCTTATTGAGCAGTTCTTC. The whole variable domain, filled in from reference TRBV7-8 and TRBJ2-1, reads GAGVSQSPRYKVAKRGQDVALRCDPISGHVSLFWYQQALGQGPEFLTYFQNEAQLDKSGLPSDRFFAERPEGSVSTLKIQRTQQEDSAVYLCASSLFAGGLGTALIEQFFGPGTRLTVL.

As for this clonotype: This may stem from a read error, because a much larger clone lies one nucleotide away. The chain couples TRBV7-2 to TRBJ2-3; D possibly corresponds to TRBD2 (5 bases). The CDR3 loop spans 17 amino acids. The germline V gene encodes CDR1 SGHTA and CDR2 FQGNSA. Here the CDR3 DNA reads TGTGCCAGCGGCTTAGAGGGTGTAGTCCTTAGCACAGATACGCAGTATTTT. Its translation: CASGLEGVVLSTDTQYF. Combining the CDR3 with reference TRBV7-2 and TRBJ2-3 gives the whole variable domain GAGVSQSPSNKVTEKGKDVELRCDPISGHTALYWYRQSLGQGLEFLIYFQGNSAPDKSGLPSDRFSAERTGGSVSTLTIQRTQQEDSAVYLCASGLEGVVLSTDTQYFGPGTRLTVL.

CDR3 sequence: CASQGADTEAFF. CDR3 coding DNA: TGTGCCAGCCAAGGGGCAGACACTGAAGCTTTCTTT. The J gene is TRBJ1-1, the V gene TRBV2, with TRBD1 as a possible D gene (5 bases). V dropped 8 bases and J dropped 3 bases, with 10 bases sitting between them. CDR1 and CDR2 (germline): SNHLY, FYNNEI. CDR3 size: 12 residues.

This clonotype was detected only a few times. This chain connects TRBV24-1 to TRBJ2-7, with D possibly being TRBD2 (7 bases). This CDR3 has 16 residues. Germline CDR1 reads KGHDR; CDR2 reads SFDVKD. Trimming removed 0 bases at V and 2 bases at J, with 13 bases between. CDR3 DNA sequence: TGTGCCACCAGTGATTTGAACAGGGAGGGGACCTACGAGCAGTACTTC. It specifies CATSDLNREGTYEQYF.

This clonotype was counted between two and nine times. This sequence joins TRBV11-2 and TRBJ2-7; 8 bases align to TRBD2. CDR3 size: 14 residues. The germline V gene has CDR1 SGHAT and CDR2 FQNNGV. With V trimmed by 1 base and J by 7 bases, 6 bases remained unmatched. Here the CDR3 DNA reads TGTGCCAGCAGCTTAGTTCGCGGGGGGAGTGAGCAGTACTTC. Translated, it gives CASSLVRGGSEQYF.

This clonotype was found many times. The J gene is TRBJ1-2, the V gene TRBV7-3, with 12 bases aligning to TRBD1. The V gene's germline CDR1 is SGHTA and CDR2 FQGTGA. The junction had 5 bases not matched to a gene; V was cut back by 4 bases and J by 5 bases. The CDR3 length is 15 residues. The CDR3 loop is CASSSGTGGAYGYTF. The CDR3 nucleotides are TGTGCCAGCAGCTCCGGGACAGGGGGCGCTTATGGCTACACCTTC.

This clonotype was detected ten times or more. The chain combines TRBV4-1 with TRBJ2-1, with D perhaps matching TRBD2 (5 bases). The V gene lost 0 bases and the J gene lost 4 bases, with 10 bases spanning the gap. The germline gives CDR1 MGHRA, CDR2 YSYEKL. The CDR3 loop spans 15 amino acids. CDR3: CASSQDSDPYNEQFF. DNA for the CDR3: TGCGCCAGCAGCCAAGATAGCGACCCGTACAATGAGCAGTTCTTC.

Notes on this clonotype: The conserved closing phenylalanine or tryptophan is absent in this CDR3, likely reflecting a read error. DNA of the CDR3: TGTGCCAGCAGCCCTGACGACGTCCAAGAGACCCAGTACTCC. Its translation: CASSPDDVQETQYS. The chain employs TRBV9 and TRBJ2-5; D ambiguous. CDR1 and CDR2 (germline): SGDLS, YYNGEE. V lost 4 bases, J lost 1 base, and 11 bases lay in between. The CDR3 is 14 residues long.

J is TRBJ2-3 and V is TRBV7-2; the match to TRBD2 covers 14 bases. This CDR3 is built from 20 residues. The germline gives CDR1 SGHTA, CDR2 FQGNSA. J was trimmed by 1 base and V by 5 bases; bases with no gene match: 14. CDR3 sequence reads: CASSPRLSGLAGGRTDTQYF. The DNA for the CDR3 is TGTGCCAGCAGCCCGCGGCTAAGCGGACTAGCGGGGGGCCGCACAGATACGCAGTATTTT.

This clonotype was recorded many times. The chain recombines TRBV4-2 with TRBJ2-1, with D perhaps matching TRBD1 (6 bases). V was pared by 0 bases and J by 0 bases, with 18 bases between. Germline CDR1 is LGHNA and CDR2 is YNFKEQ. This CDR3 comprises 19 residues. This CDR3 is CASSQDTIGGLSSYNEQFF. The CDR3 coding sequence is TGTGCCAGCAGCCAAGATACCATAGGGGGATTAAGCTCCTACAATGAGCAGTTCTTC.

This clonotype showed up many times. The chain uses TRBV7-8 and TRBJ2-2, with D tentatively TRBD2 (6 bases). V was shortened by 1 base and J by 2 bases, with 11 bases between the two germline ends. The CDR3 covers 16 residues. The germline V gene has CDR1 SGHVS and CDR2 FQNEAQ. CDR3 nucleotides: TGTGCCAGCAGCTTAGTTTGGGACTCTAACACCGGGGAGCTGTTTTTT. This codes for CASSLVWDSNTGELFF.

This clonotype appeared many times. This chain connects TRBV4-3 to TRBJ2-7, with D perhaps assigned TRBD1 or TRBD2 (5 bases each). V shed 3 bases and J shed 7 bases, with 22 bases lying between them. This CDR3 is 16 amino acids long. Germline V gives CDR1 LGHNA, CDR2 YSLEER. The CDR3 sequence is CASSQTPDILWGEQYF. DNA of the CDR3: TGCGCCAGCAGCCAGACTCCGGACATCCTATGGGGGGAGCAGTACTTC.